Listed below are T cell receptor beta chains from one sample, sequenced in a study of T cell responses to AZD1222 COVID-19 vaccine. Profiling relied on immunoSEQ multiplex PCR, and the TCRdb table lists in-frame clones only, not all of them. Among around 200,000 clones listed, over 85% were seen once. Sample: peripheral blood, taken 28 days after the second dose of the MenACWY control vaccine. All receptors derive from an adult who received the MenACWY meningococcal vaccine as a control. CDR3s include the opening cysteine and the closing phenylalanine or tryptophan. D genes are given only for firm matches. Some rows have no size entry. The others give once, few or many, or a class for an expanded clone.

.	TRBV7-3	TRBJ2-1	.	TGTGCCAGCAGCCCTACCACTACTTCGAGGGGTGATGAGCAGTTCTTC	CASSPTTTSRGDEQFF
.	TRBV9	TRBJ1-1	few	TGTGCCAGCAGCGAAGTACAGGGTACTGAAGCTTTCTTT	CASSEVQGTEAFF
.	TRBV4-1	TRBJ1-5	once	TGCGCCAGCAGCCTAAGACTGGAGGGCGGCCAGCCCCAGCATTTT	CASSLRLEGGQPQHF
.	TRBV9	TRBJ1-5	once	TGTGCCAGCAGCGTAGTTAGTAGAGATCAGCCCCAGCATTTT	CASSVVSRDQPQHF
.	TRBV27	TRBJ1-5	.	TGTGCCAGCAGTTTGTCAAGGGATCAGCCCCAGCATTTT	CASSLSRDQPQHF
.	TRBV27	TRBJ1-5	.	TGTGCCAGCAGCCCATCCGCCAGGGGCAGCAATCAGCCCCAGCATTTT	CASSPSARGSNQPQHF
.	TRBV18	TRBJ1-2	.	TGTGCCAGCTCACCGGGGGCCTATGGCTACACCTTC	CASSPGAYGYTF
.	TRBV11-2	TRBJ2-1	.	TGTGCCAGCAGCTCCCTCAATGAGCAGTTCTTC	CASSSLNEQFF
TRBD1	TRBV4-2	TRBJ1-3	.	TGTGCCAGCAGCCAGGGGACAGAACCTGGAAACACCATATATTTT	CASSQGTEPGNTIYF
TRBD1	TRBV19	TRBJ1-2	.	TGTGCCAGTAGACCCGGGACAGGGGGAATCCATGGCTACACCTTC	CASRPGTGGIHGYTF
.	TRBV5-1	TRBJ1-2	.	TGCGCCAGCAGCTTGGATTTCGGGGGTGGCTATGGCTACACCTTC	CASSLDFGGGYGYTF
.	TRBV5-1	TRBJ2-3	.	TGCGCCAGCAGCGCAGGGGGGACAGATACGCAGTATTTT	CASSAGGTDTQYF
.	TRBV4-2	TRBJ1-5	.	TGTGCCAGCAGCCAAGATGCGTCCCACGGGGGCAATCAGCCCCAGCATTTT	CASSQDASHGGNQPQHF
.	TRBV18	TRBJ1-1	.	TGTGCCAGCTCACCCTCTATAGTGGAGGAGCAAGCTTTCTTT	CASSPSIVEEQAFF
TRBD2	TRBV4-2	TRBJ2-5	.	TGTGCCAGCAGCCAAGGACTAGCGGAAGAGACCCAGTACTTC	CASSQGLAEETQYF
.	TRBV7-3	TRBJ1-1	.	TGTGCCAGCAGCTTAAGACAATCGAACACTGAAGCTTTCTTT	CASSLRQSNTEAFF